Listed below are T cell receptor beta chains from one sample, sequenced in a study of identical twins. Each CDR3 protein is one row after TCRdb ran MiXCR on the 5' RACE reads. The table records hundreds of thousands of distinct CDR3 sequences, about 20% of them present only once. These data were also reused for a study on T cells expressing NK-cell markers.

Specimen: PBMCs. These receptor sequences come from a young woman in good health. CDR3s include the opening cysteine and the closing phenylalanine or tryptophan. D genes are given only for firm matches. The listing skips clone size in some rows; elsewhere it reads once, few, many or a size class.

>TRBD2|TRBJ2-1|few|TRBV13
TGTGCCAGCAGCTTCCTCGCAGCGGGAGGGGAGAATGAGCAGTTCTTC
CASSFLAAGGENEQFF
>TRBD1|TRBJ2-7|NA|TRBV7-9
TGTGCCAGCAGCCCGGACAGGGAGCAGTACTTC
CASSPDREQYF
>NA|TRBJ2-7|few|TRBV20-1
TGCAGTGCTAGAGATAAGGGCCTCCACGAGCAGTACTTC
CSARDKGLHEQYF
>TRBD1|TRBJ1-1|few|TRBV7-2
TGTGCCAGCAGCCCGTGGGACAGGGAAGGGATTGAAGCTTTCTTT
CASSPWDREGIEAFF
>TRBD2|TRBJ2-3|NA|TRBV20-1
TGCAGTGCTAGAACGGGGGGGGCAGATACGCAGTATTTT
CSARTGGADTQYF
>NA|TRBJ2-1|NA|TRBV29-1
TGCAGCGCTGACTTGGGCTCCTACAATGAGCAGTTCTTC
CSADLGSYNEQFF
>TRBD2|TRBJ2-3|NA|TRBV7-2
TGTGCCAGCAGCTTAGAGGGACTAGCGGGCGTTGGCTCGTATTTT
CASSLEGLAGVGSYF
>NA|TRBJ2-3|NA|TRBV4-3
TGCGCCAGCAGCCAAGAGAGGAACAACCTCGATACGCAGTATTTT
CASSQERNNLDTQYF
>NA|TRBJ1-5|few|TRBV12-3/TRBV12-4
TGTGCCAGCAGTCCAAACCTGGGAGAGAATCAGCCCCAGCATTTT
CASSPNLGENQPQHF
>TRBD2|TRBJ2-1|NA|TRBV5-1
TGCGCCAGCACCCCTACTAGCGGGAGTAGGTTTGTGCAGTTCTTC
CASTPTSGSRFVQFF
>NA|TRBJ2-7|few|TRBV7-9
TGTGCCAGCAGCTCACGGGGGACCCTCTCCTACGAGCAGTACTTC
CASSSRGTLSYEQYF
>NA|TRBJ1-5|many|TRBV5-1
TGCGCCAGCAGCTTGGATCTGGGTCAGCCCCAGCATTTT
CASSLDLGQPQHF
>TRBD2|TRBJ2-1|NA|TRBV6-1
TGTGCCAGCAGTCAATGGTCTAGCGGGAGGGCGGGGAATGAGCAGTTCTTC
CASSQWSSGRAGNEQFF
>NA|TRBJ1-1|NA|TRBV7-2
TGTGCCAGCAGCCTCCCTCAGAGGACTGAAGCTTTCTTT
CASSLPQRTEAFF
>NA|TRBJ2-7|many|TRBV20-1
TGCAGTGCTAGAGATAAAGAGGGAGTGCTCTACTACGAGCAGTACTTC
CSARDKEGVLYYEQYF
>NA|TRBJ1-4|NA|TRBV29-1
TGCAGCGTTGAGTCAGGAGCTGATAATGAAAAACTGTTTTTT
CSVESGADNEKLFF
>NA|TRBJ2-2|NA|TRBV5-1
TGCGCCAGCAGCCCCCTTCCGGGGACGGACACCGGGGAGCTGTTTTTT
CASSPLPGTDTGELFF
>NA|TRBJ2-2|NA|TRBV12-3/TRBV12-4
TGTGCCAGCAGGCGGACTGCCTTTAACACCGGGGAGCTGTTTTTT
CASRRTAFNTGELFF
>TRBD1|TRBJ2-4|many|TRBV5-1
TGCGCCAGCAGCTTGGGGACAGGGCTAAACATTCAGTACTTC
CASSLGTGLNIQYF
>TRBD2|TRBJ2-7|NA|TRBV4-2
TGTGCCAGCAGCCAGGCAGCGGGGGGGCCCATGGGTTCCTACGAGCAGTACTTC
CASSQAAGGPMGSYEQYF
>TRBD2|TRBJ2-3|NA|TRBV5-1
TGCGCCAGCGGCACGGGACTAGCGGGACAGGATACGCAGTATTTT
CASGTGLAGQDTQYF
>TRBD2|TRBJ2-6|few|TRBV5-1
TGCGCCAGCAGCTGGACTAGCGGGAGCTCTGGGGCCAACGTCCTGACTTTC
CASSWTSGSSGANVLTF
>NA|TRBJ1-1|few|TRBV20-1
TGCAGTGCTACCATTCAGATGGTTGAAGCTTTCTTT
CSATIQMVEAFF
>TRBD1|TRBJ2-1|few|TRBV6-5
TGTGCCAGCAGTTATAAGCTATGGGACAGGGGTTACAATGAGCAGTTCTTC
CASSYKLWDRGYNEQFF
>NA|TRBJ2-3|NA|TRBV24-1
TGTGCCACCAGTGACCCAGCGGAGGCGAACACAGATACGCAGTATTTT
CATSDPAEANTDTQYF
>TRBD1|TRBJ1-3|NA|TRBV12-3/TRBV12-4
TGTGCCAGCAGTCGCCCCGTGACAGGGCACCTTGGAAACACCATATATTTT
CASSRPVTGHLGNTIYF
>TRBD2|TRBJ2-1|few|TRBV4-2
TGTGCCAGCAGCCAAGCCCTTTCGCGGGGGGCGGGGTACAATGAGCAGTTCTTC
CASSQALSRGAGYNEQFF
>NA|TRBJ2-3|few|TRBV6-2/TRBV6-3
TGTGCCAGCAGGACTCGCACAGATACGCAGTATTTT
CASRTRTDTQYF
>NA|TRBJ2-7|few|TRBV27
TGTGCCAGCCGGGACTGGGTCCACGAGCAGTACTTC
CASRDWVHEQYF
>NA|TRBJ2-1|NA|TRBV12-3/TRBV12-4
TGTGCCAGCAGATTACGGCCCAGCGGTTTCGGTAATGAGCAGTTCTTC
CASRLRPSGFGNEQFF
>NA|TRBJ2-7|NA|TRBV5-4
TGTGCCAGCAGCGGGGCCGGGACAAAGTCCTACGAGCAGTACTTC
CASSGAGTKSYEQYF
>NA|TRBJ2-5|NA|TRBV7-9
TGTGCCAGCAGGTTGTACCAAGAGACCCAGTACTTC
CASRLYQETQYF
>NA|TRBJ1-1|NA|TRBV3-1
TGTGCCAGCGGGCCATCGACTGAAGCTTTCTTT
CASGPSTEAFF
>TRBD2|TRBJ2-5|few|TRBV7-9
TGTGCCGCAGTGAGCGGGAGCGGTGAGACCCAGTACTTC
CAAVSGSGETQYF
>NA|TRBJ2-7|few|TRBV20-1
TGCAGTGCTAGAAATCAAGACAGGTTATCCTACGAGCAGTACTTC
CSARNQDRLSYEQYF
>NA|TRBJ2-2|NA|TRBV9
TGTGCCAGCAGCGTGGGGCAGGGTAATTCGGAAGAGCTGTTTTTT
CASSVGQGNSEELFF
>TRBD1|TRBJ1-2|many|TRBV20-1
TGCAGTGCTAGATACTGGGACAGCGCCAACTATGGCTACACCTTC
CSARYWDSANYGYTF
>NA|TRBJ2-5|many|TRBV12-3/TRBV12-4
TGTGCCAGCAGTCTAAGGGACTACCAAGAGACCCAGTACTTC
CASSLRDYQETQYF